This T cell receptor beta chain was captured in a study of T cell responses to AZD1222 COVID-19 vaccine. Overall study results and limits: Among AZD1222 vaccinees, only five or six were seropositive at baseline. There were mostly white British donors and more females than males, and clonal diversity was possibly underestimated.

Using immunoSEQ multiplex PCR, the repertoire was profiled, and TCRdb retains in-frame clones only, with some absent. The data hold 95,000 to 120,000 clones, with about nine tenths observed a single time. The CDR3 loop spans 15 amino acids. Trimming removed 4 bases at V and 1 base at J, with 13 bases between. CDR1 is LGHDT, CDR2 YNNKEL, per germline (reference sequence). Worth noting for this clone: The antigen is not known.

This sequence was found in an adult in good health. The chain uses TRBV3-1 (or the pseudogene TRBV3-2) and TRBJ1-1; no definite D call. Sample: peripheral blood, taken on day 0 of MenACWY control vaccination. As DNA, the CDR3 is TGTGCCAGCAGCCCCCCCTCGGGGTGGAACACTGAAGCTTTCTTT. This gives the protein CASSPPSGWNTEAFF.